The 14 T cell receptor beta chains presented below share a single source sample, sequenced in a study of PD-1 blockade in classical Hodgkin lymphoma (dated by TCRdb to 2020 to 2022). Per the publication, the time point label means: cycle 4 day 1 (C4D1), after more than five weeks of nivolumab. Relapse after autologous stem cell transplantation had occurred in all trial patients, and cohorts A, B and C were distinguished by prior brentuximab vedotin exposure. The library was produced with the immunoSEQ multiplex PCR assay. This immuneACCESS table, as held by TCRdb, lists in-frame sequences with V and J called but not all clones. Of the missing ones, under half trace to an unresolved V gene in checked studies; the others have no known cause. This sample gives tens of thousands of clones in total; roughly 92% of them show up just once. The ten largest clones take up 6.5% to 9.5% of the sample. The source was peripheral blood mononuclear cells (PBMCs), collected before the fourth cycle of nivolumab. These receptor sequences come from a human donor with classical Hodgkin lymphoma.

The V call is TRBV7-3, the J call TRBJ2-2, with D tentatively TRBD1 (5 bases). The CDR3 is made up of 15 amino acids. V shed 0 bases and J shed 7 bases, with 12 bases lying between them. Germline V lookup: CDR1 SGHTA, CDR2 FQGTGA. This chain's CDR3 is CASSLTWTPGGELFF. The CDR3 DNA reads as TGTGCCAGCAGCTTAACGTGGACACCAGGCGGGGAGCTGTTTTTT.

This clone has more than one count but fewer than ten. V gene TRBV27 combines with J gene TRBJ1-4; D unresolved. This CDR3 is built from 14 residues. Germline assignment: CDR1 MNHEY and CDR2 SMNVEV (reference sequence). V was trimmed by 8 bases and J by 6 bases, leaving 16 bases between them. CDR3 in amino acids: CASVRLRQDEKLFF. CDR3 DNA: TGTGCCAGCGTAAGGCTCCGCCAGGATGAAAAACTGTTTTTT.

The chain uses TRBV19 and TRBJ1-1, with D perhaps matching TRBD1 (5 bases). Trimming cost V 3 bases and J 5 bases, with 13 bases left between them. The CDR3 totals 14 residues. Germline V gives CDR1 LNHDA, CDR2 SQIVND (reference sequence). Written as DNA, the CDR3 is TGTGCCAGTAGTATCGGCAGGGAGGTGACTGAAGCTTTCTTT. It translates to CASSIGREVTEAFF.

CDR3 amino acids: CASSPWPGSYNEQFF. The CDR3, as DNA: TGCGCCAGCAGCCCTTGGCCAGGGTCCTACAATGAGCAGTTCTTC. The chain is built from TRBV5-1 and TRBJ2-1, with a possible D match to TRBD1 (5 bases). Germline V gene lookup returns CDR1 SGHRS and CDR2 YFSETQ. The CDR3 loop spans 15 amino acids. V was trimmed by 4 bases and J by 1 base, leaving 12 bases between them.

This clone was recorded once. As DNA, the CDR3 is TGTGCCAGCAGTAACGGACTGAGTGAAGCTTTCTTT. It yields the protein CASSNGLSEAFF. V gene TRBV2 combines with J gene TRBJ1-1; no firm D call. Between the trimmed V and J ends, which lost 5 bases and 7 bases, there was a span of 11 bases. Germline lookup yields CDR1 SNHLY and CDR2 FYNNEI. The CDR3 totals 12 residues.

This chain links TRBV10-2 with TRBJ1-1; 9 bases align to TRBD1. The CDR3 sequence is 14 residues long. Germline-derived CDR1 and CDR2 are WSHSY and SAAADI. V lost 5 bases to trimming and J lost 5 bases; unmatched junction nucleotides: 6. As DNA, the CDR3 is TGCGCCAGCAGTAGGGGACAGGGTCGTACTGAAGCTTTCTTT. Encoded protein: CASSRGQGRTEAFF.

The chain recombines TRBV19 with TRBJ2-7; no reliable D call. Germline V gene sequence: CDR1 LNHDA, CDR2 SQIVND (reference sequence). The CDR3 consists of 13 residues. Trimming removed 3 bases from V and 2 bases from J, with 8 bases in between. The CDR3 here is CASSMGPTYEQYF. CDR3 nucleotide sequence: TGTGCCAGTAGTATGGGCCCGACCTACGAGCAGTACTTC.

DNA of the CDR3: TGTGCCAGCAGCTTGGTCCAGGAGGACTACAATGAGCAGTTCTTC. This sequence encodes CASSLVQEDYNEQFF. The chain couples TRBV5-6 to TRBJ2-1; D is possibly TRBD2 (5 bases). CDR3 length: 15 residues. CDR1 is SGHDT and CDR2 is YYEEEE in the germline V gene. With 0 bases removed from V and 3 bases from J, the gap between germline ends came to 10 bases.

This chain links TRBV6-1 with TRBJ1-2, with D tentatively TRBD1 (5 bases). This CDR3 has 14 residues. From germline, CDR1 is MNHNS and CDR2 SASEGT. The V end was cut by 3 bases, the J end by 4 bases, with 12 bases between. CDR3 sequence: CASSEVTGFYGYTF. The CDR3, as DNA: TGTGCCAGCAGTGAGGTTACAGGATTCTATGGCTACACCTTC.

V is TRBV6-5 and J is TRBJ2-2; D gene uncertain. CDR3 size: 13 residues. Per the germline V gene, CDR1 is MNHEY and CDR2 is SVGAGI. V was shortened by 4 bases and J by 2 bases, with 5 bases between the two germline ends. CDR3 DNA: TGTGCCAGCAGTTTCCATAACACCGGGGAGCTGTTTTTT. Residues: CASSFHNTGELFF.

This rearrangement joins TRBV28 to TRBJ1-5; D unresolved. The V gene's germline CDR1 is MDHEN and CDR2 SYDVKM. The CDR3 totals 14 residues. V lost 2 bases to trimming and J lost 0 bases, with 5 bases between them. The CDR3 region is CASSLAISNQPQHF. The CDR3 nucleotides read TGTGCCAGCAGTTTAGCCATTAGCAATCAGCCCCAGCATTTT.

The chain carries TRBV29-1 and TRBJ2-1; D unresolved. This CDR3 has 12 residues. The V end lost 7 bases, the J end lost 4 bases, and 11 bases lay between the germline ends. CDR1 is SQVTM and CDR2 is ANQGSEA in the germline V gene. In DNA, the CDR3 is TGCAGCGCCGTAGTTACATACAATGAGCAGTTCTTC. Translated, it gives CSAVVTYNEQFF.

V gene TRBV27 combines with J gene TRBJ2-1; 10 bases map to TRBD2. The V and J ends lost 3 bases and 9 bases, in that order; junction bases with no gene match: 8. The CDR3 has 15 residues. Per the germline V gene, CDR1 is MNHEY and CDR2 is SMNVEV (reference sequence). This CDR3 is CASSFWASGSGEQFF. The CDR3 nucleotides read TGTGCCAGCAGTTTCTGGGCTAGCGGGAGTGGTGAGCAGTTCTTC.

This clone was detected once. This rearrangement joins TRBV13 to TRBJ2-2; 9 bases map to TRBD2. With 4 bases clipped from V and 0 bases from J, the junction kept 6 bases outside the gene matches. This CDR3 has 17 amino acids. CDR1 is PRHDT, CDR2 FYEKMQ, per germline (reference sequence). The CDR3: CASSSGLADANTGELFF. The DNA for the CDR3 is TGTGCCAGCAGCTCGGGACTAGCTGACGCGAACACCGGGGAGCTGTTTTTT.